This is a list of T cell receptor beta chains from one sample in a study of cytotoxic CD8 clonotypes in ibrutinib-treated CLL. The protocol was immunoSEQ multiplex PCR, while the TCRdb copy is restricted to in-frame clones and leaves out a portion. The sample consists of roughly 330,000 clones, over 55% of them appearing once. Here the sequenced sample was PBMCs, taken after 36 months of ibrutinib treatment. The receptors shown here come from a human donor with chronic lymphocytic leukemia. Both conserved end residues are part of each CDR3. D genes are given only for firm matches. Rows give clone size only sometimes, using once, few, many, or a class for an expanded clone.

V: TRBV29-1
D: NA
J: TRBJ2-3
size: NA
DNA: TGCAGCGTTGGAGGGACAGATACGCAGTATTTT
CDR3: CSVGGTDTQYF

V: TRBV5-1
D: NA
J: TRBJ2-5
size: NA
DNA: TGCGCCAGCAGCTTGGATCGGGCACAAGAGACCCAGTACTTC
CDR3: CASSLDRAQETQYF

V: TRBV9
D: TRBD1
J: TRBJ1-5
size: NA
DNA: TGTGCCAGCAGCGTAGGGGGACAGGGGAATCAGCCCCAGCATTTT
CDR3: CASSVGGQGNQPQHF

V: TRBV27
D: NA
J: TRBJ2-5
size: NA
DNA: TGTGCCAGCAGTTTATATGGCGTCCAAGAGACCCAGTACTTC
CDR3: CASSLYGVQETQYF

V: TRBV11-2
D: NA
J: TRBJ1-5
size: NA
DNA: TGTGCCAGCAGCTTAGGACCAGGGACCAATCAGCCCCAGCATTTT
CDR3: CASSLGPGTNQPQHF

V: TRBV12-5
D: NA
J: TRBJ2-7
size: NA
DNA: TGTGCTAGTGGTTTGGTACGGGGTATGGACGAGCAGTACTTC
CDR3: CASGLVRGMDEQYF

V: TRBV7-9
D: TRBD1
J: TRBJ2-3
size: NA
DNA: TGTGCCAGCAGCTCCCAGACAGGGGATGGGCAGTATTTT
CDR3: CASSSQTGDGQYF

V: TRBV6-1
D: NA
J: TRBJ2-7
size: few
DNA: TGTGCCAGCATCGACAATTCCTACGAGCAGTACTTC
CDR3: CASIDNSYEQYF

V: TRBV12-2
D: NA
J: TRBJ1-1
size: NA
DNA: TGTGCAAGTCGCTTAGGAGGCAACACTGAAGCTTTCTTT
CDR3: CASRLGGNTEAFF

V: TRBV27
D: TRBD1
J: TRBJ1-6
size: few
DNA: TGTGCCAGCAGGGGACCGGGGACAGGACGGTCACCCCTCCACTTT
CDR3: CASRGPGTGRSPLHF

V: TRBV9
D: NA
J: TRBJ1-1
size: few
DNA: TGTGCCAGCAGCCCCCGACAGGACACTGAAGCTTTCTTT
CDR3: CASSPRQDTEAFF

V: TRBV7-2
D: NA
J: TRBJ2-3
size: NA
DNA: TGTGCCAGCAGCTTAAGGGCTAGCGCGGCCACAGATACGCAGTATTTT
CDR3: CASSLRASAATDTQYF

V: TRBV10-3
D: NA
J: TRBJ1-2
size: NA
DNA: TGTGCCATCAAGGGCAGGGGCGACTATGGCTACACCTTC
CDR3: CAIKGRGDYGYTF

V: TRBV9
D: NA
J: TRBJ2-3
size: once
DNA: TGTGCCAGCAGCGTAACGATAGGAGGGGAGACGCAGTATTTT
CDR3: CASSVTIGGETQYF

V: TRBV6-6
D: TRBD1
J: TRBJ2-2
size: few
DNA: TGTGCCAGCATCGCAGGACAGGGGTTAGGTGGGGAGCTGTTTTTT
CDR3: CASIAGQGLGGELFF

V: TRBV7-3
D: NA
J: TRBJ2-2
size: NA
DNA: TGTGCCAGCAGCTTAAAGAGACTAGGCACCGGGGAGCTGTTTTTT
CDR3: CASSLKRLGTGELFF

V: TRBV5-6
D: NA
J: TRBJ1-1
size: NA
DNA: TGTGCCAGCAGCTCACCAGGGCGCCCTGAAGCTTTCTTT
CDR3: CASSSPGRPEAFF

V: TRBV2
D: TRBD1
J: TRBJ2-5
size: NA
DNA: TGTGCCAGCAGGTCCGGGACAGGGGGCGGGACCCAGTACTTC
CDR3: CASRSGTGGGTQYF

V: TRBV6-5
D: NA
J: TRBJ2-5
size: NA
DNA: TGTGCCAGCAGTTTGTGGGAGGGGGTAACGGAGGAGACCCAGTACTTC
CDR3: CASSLWEGVTEETQYF

V: TRBV18
D: TRBD1
J: TRBJ1-4
size: NA
DNA: TGTGCCAGCTCACCGTGGGGTGGGACAGGCAGTGAAAAACTGTTTTTT
CDR3: CASSPWGGTGSEKLFF

V: TRBV28
D: NA
J: TRBJ2-7
size: NA
DNA: TGTGCCAGCAGCTGGGCAGGGTCCTACGAGCAGTACTTC
CDR3: CASSWAGSYEQYF

V: TRBV7-2
D: TRBD1
J: TRBJ1-2
size: few
DNA: TGTGCCAGCAGCTTGGACAGGCTCTATGGCTACACCTTC
CDR3: CASSLDRLYGYTF

V: TRBV28
D: NA
J: TRBJ1-5
size: NA
DNA: TGTGCCAGCAGTTCTCGGGGCTGGGCCCAGCATTTT
CDR3: CASSSRGWAQHF

V: TRBV4-1
D: NA
J: TRBJ2-7
size: NA
DNA: TGCGCCAGCAGCCAAGTGTCTTCCTACGAGCAGTACTTC
CDR3: CASSQVSSYEQYF

V: TRBV2
D: TRBD1
J: TRBJ1-1
size: NA
DNA: TGTGCCAGCAGCGGACCCAGAACTCACGGGACAGGGATGAACACTGAAGCTTTCTTT
CDR3: CASSGPRTHGTGMNTEAFF

V: TRBV7-8
D: TRBD1
J: TRBJ1-2
size: few
DNA: TGTGCCAGCAGCCTTGAGGGGGCTGGGTATGGCTACACCTTC
CDR3: CASSLEGAGYGYTF

V: TRBV9
D: NA
J: TRBJ1-5
size: NA
DNA: TGTGCCAGCAGCCAAAGCAGGGGCTGGGGACAGCCCCAGCATTTT
CDR3: CASSQSRGWGQPQHF